Below, 5 T cell receptor beta chains from the same sample are listed, as sequenced in a study of shared clonotypes between healthy human individuals. Clones were sequenced by immunoSEQ multiplex PCR, and TCRdb holds only the in-frame ones, with some missing. The repertoire holds about 1,800,000 clones, with about 94% as singletons. Positive CCR7 selection of CD45RO-negative cells yielded the naive CD8 cells, and terminally differentiated effector memory CD45RA+ cells were excluded. The sample comprised naive CD8+ T cells sorted from blood. The source of these receptors is a young man in good health.

This clone was recorded only once. This CDR3 is also generated by other DNA sequences in the sample. The rearrangement joins TRBV5-1 to TRBJ1-1; no definite D call. Germline-derived CDR1 and CDR2 are SGHRS and YFSETQ. The CDR3 totals 12 residues. Trimming stripped 5 bases from V and 1 base from J, with 6 bases between. DNA of the CDR3: TGCGCCAGCAGTTCGGGGAACACTGAAGCTTTCTTT. Translation gives CASSSGNTEAFF.

This clone was recorded only once. The CDR3 reads CASSQGTSGIETQYF. The CDR3 nucleotides read TGCGCCAGCAGCCAAGGGACTAGCGGGATAGAGACCCAGTACTTC. The rearrangement joins TRBV4-1 to TRBJ2-5; 12 bases align to TRBD2. The CDR3 totals 15 residues. V was clipped by 1 base and J by 4 bases; unmatched bases: 1. CDR1 and CDR2 (germline): MGHRA, YSYEKL.

This clone was picked up one time. The chain recombines TRBV18 with TRBJ1-1, with D maybe TRBD1 (6 bases). The CDR3 covers 15 residues. With 4 bases removed from V and 0 bases from J, the gap between germline ends came to 12 bases. Germline assignment: CDR1 KGHSH and CDR2 LQKENI. For the CDR3, the DNA is TGTGCCAGCTCACACCCGGACAGTATGAACACTGAAGCTTTCTTT. As protein: CASSHPDSMNTEAFF. Together with reference TRBV18 and TRBJ1-1, the CDR3 gives the full variable domain: NAGVMQNPRHLVRRRGQEARLRCSPMKGHSHVYWYRQLPEEGLKFMVYLQKENIIDESGMPKERFSAEFPKEGPSILRIQQVVRGDSAAYFCASSHPDSMNTEAFFGQGTRLTVV.

The chain employs TRBV11-3 and TRBJ1-5; D ambiguous. The V end lost 0 bases, the J end lost 4 bases, and 7 bases lay between the germline ends. Germline-derived CDR1 and CDR2 are SGHNT and YENEEA. This CDR3 is built from 14 residues. CDR3: CASSLDPPNQPQHF. DNA of the CDR3: TGTGCCAGCAGCTTAGATCCCCCTAATCAGCCCCAGCATTTT. The full variable domain, rest sourced from reference TRBV11-3 and TRBJ1-5, is EAGVVQSPRYKIIEKKQPVAFWCNPISGHNTLYWYLQNLGQGPELLIRYENEEAVDDSQLPKDRFSAERLKGVDSTLKIQPAELGDSAVYLCASSLDPPNQPQHFGDGTRLSIL.

The V call is TRBV7-3, the J call TRBJ2-2, with D maybe TRBD1 (6 bases). In germline, CDR1 is SGHTA, CDR2 FQGTGA. The CDR3 extends over 15 amino acids. The ends were cut back, 5 bases at V and 0 bases at J, with 10 bases in the middle. This chain's CDR3 is CASSPGTTNTGELFF. The CDR3 DNA reads as TGTGCCAGCAGCCCCGGGACAACGAACACCGGGGAGCTGTTTTTT.